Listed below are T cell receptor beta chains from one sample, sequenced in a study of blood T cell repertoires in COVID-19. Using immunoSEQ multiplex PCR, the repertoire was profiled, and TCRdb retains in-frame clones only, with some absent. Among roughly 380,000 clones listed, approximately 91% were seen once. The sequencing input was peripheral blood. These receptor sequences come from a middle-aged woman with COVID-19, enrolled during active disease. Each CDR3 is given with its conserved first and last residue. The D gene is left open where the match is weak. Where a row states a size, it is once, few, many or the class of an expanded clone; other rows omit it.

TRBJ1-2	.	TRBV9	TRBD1	TGTGCCAGCAGCGTACGGGACAGGGGGCTGAAAAATGGCTACACCTTC	CASSVRDRGLKNGYTF
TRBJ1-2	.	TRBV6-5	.	TGTGCCAGCAGTTACGAAAGGTCGCGGTCCTATGGCTACACCTTC	CASSYERSRSYGYTF
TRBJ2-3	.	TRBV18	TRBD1	TGTGCCAGCTCCCCCGGACAGGGGGCGACAGATACGCAGTATTTT	CASSPGQGATDTQYF
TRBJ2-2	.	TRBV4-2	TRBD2	TGTGCCAGCAGCCAAGATACTAGCGGGGGGGCCTCAGCCACCGGGGAGCTGTTTTTT	CASSQDTSGGASATGELFF
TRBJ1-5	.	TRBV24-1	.	TGTGCCACCAGTGATGGAGGGAGCAATCAGCCCCAGCATTTT	CATSDGGSNQPQHF
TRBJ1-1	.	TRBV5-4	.	TGTGCCAGCAGCTTGGCCGAGAGAGGGGGCACTGAAGCTTTCTTT	CASSLAERGGTEAFF
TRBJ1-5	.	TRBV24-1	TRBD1	TGTGCCACCAGTGATTTGCTCCGACAGGGTAGCAATCAGCCCCAGCATTTT	CATSDLLRQGSNQPQHF
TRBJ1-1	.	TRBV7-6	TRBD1	TGTGCCAGCAGCCAGGGACAGGGAGGGACTGAAGCTTTCTTT	CASSQGQGGTEAFF
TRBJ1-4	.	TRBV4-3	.	TGCGCCAGCAGCCAAGGGGGGGGGTTTGAAAAACTGTTTTTT	CASSQGGGFEKLFF
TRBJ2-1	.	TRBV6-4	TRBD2	TGTGCCAGCAAGGCGGGGGAAACCTACAATGAGCAGTTCTTC	CASKAGETYNEQFF
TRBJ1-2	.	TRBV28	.	TGTGCCAGCAGTAACTCCGGGGGCTACACCTTC	CASSNSGGYTF
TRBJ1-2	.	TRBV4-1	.	TGCGCCAGCAGCCAAGATTCGGGTCGGAACTATGGCTACACCTTC	CASSQDSGRNYGYTF
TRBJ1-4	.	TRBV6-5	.	TGTGCCAGCAGGCAGGGCCCTCTTGAAAAACTGTTTTTT	CASRQGPLEKLFF
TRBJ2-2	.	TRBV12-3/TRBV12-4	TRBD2	TGTGCCAGCAGTTTGGGGGGGGCCGGGGAGCTGTTTTTT	CASSLGGAGELFF
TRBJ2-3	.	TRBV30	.	TGTGCCTGGAGGACCGGGGAGGGCACAGATACGCAGTATTTT	CAWRTGEGTDTQYF
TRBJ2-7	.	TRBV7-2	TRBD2	TGTGCCAGCAGCTCTAGCGGGACGAGCTCCTACGAGCAGTACTTC	CASSSSGTSSYEQYF
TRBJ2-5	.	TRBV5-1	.	TGCGCCAGCAGCATCCTCACAGATCAGGAGACCCAGTACTTC	CASSILTDQETQYF
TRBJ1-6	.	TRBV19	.	TGTGCCAGTAGTGGGGCAGGGAGGCGATCACCCCTCCACTTT	CASSGAGRRSPLHF
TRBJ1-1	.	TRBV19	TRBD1	TGTGCCAGTAGTACAGTAACAGGGGGCACTGAAGCTTTCTTT	CASSTVTGGTEAFF
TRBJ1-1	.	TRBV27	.	TGTGCCAGCGAATCATCAGGTTGGGTCCCCCCGAACACTGAAGCTTTCTTT	CASESSGWVPPNTEAFF
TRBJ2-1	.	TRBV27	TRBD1	TGTGCCAGCAGTTTGATTCGGACAGGGGGCGGTGAGCAGTTCTTC	CASSLIRTGGGEQFF
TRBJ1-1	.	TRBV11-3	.	TGTGCCAGCAGCTTCAATTTTAACACTGAAGCTTTCTTT	CASSFNFNTEAFF
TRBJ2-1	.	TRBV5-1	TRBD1	TGCGCCAGCAGCCCCTCGACAGGGGGCGGATACAATGAGCAGTTCTTC	CASSPSTGGGYNEQFF
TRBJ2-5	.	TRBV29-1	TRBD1	TGCAGCGGACAGGGACAGGACCGAGGTCGAAAAGAGACCCAGTACTTC	CSGQGQDRGRKETQYF
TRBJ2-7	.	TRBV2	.	TGTGCCAGCAGTGTACTAGCAGAGCAGTACTTC	CASSVLAEQYF
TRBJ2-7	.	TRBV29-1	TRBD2	TGCAGCGTCACGACTAGCGTCACCTACGAGCAGTACTTC	CSVTTSVTYEQYF
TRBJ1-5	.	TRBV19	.	TGTGCCAGTAGTATTCAGGGGACCCGGGGCAATCAGCCCCAGCATTTT	CASSIQGTRGNQPQHF
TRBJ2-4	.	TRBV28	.	TGTGCCAGCAGTCTTGTTTGGTCGGAGAGGGGGGCCAAAAACATTCAGTACTTC	CASSLVWSERGAKNIQYF
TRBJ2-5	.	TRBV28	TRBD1	TGTGCCAGCAGTTCCTCCGGGACAGGGGATTGGGGCCAAGAGACCCAGTACTTC	CASSSSGTGDWGQETQYF
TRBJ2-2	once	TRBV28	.	TGTGCCAGCAGTTTAATTACAGGGACCACCGGGGAGCTGTTTTTT	CASSLITGTTGELFF
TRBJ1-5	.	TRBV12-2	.	TGTGCAAGTCGCTTTACCCGGGACAGGGTGAATTGGTACAATCAGCCCCAGCATTTT	CASRFTRDRVNWYNQPQHF
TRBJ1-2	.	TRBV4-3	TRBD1	TGCGCCAGCAGCACCCGGGACAGGGTCCGGGGCTACACCTTC	CASSTRDRVRGYTF
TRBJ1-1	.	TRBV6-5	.	TGTGCCAGAGACGGGGGGGGTGCTGAAGCTTTCTTT	CARDGGGAEAFF
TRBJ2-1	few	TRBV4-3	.	TGCGCCAGCAGCCAAGAATTGGGGGGCTCCTACAATGAGCAGTTCTTC	CASSQELGGSYNEQFF
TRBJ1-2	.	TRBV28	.	TGTGCCAGCAGTTTTCACTTCGTCGGTGGCTACACCTTC	CASSFHFVGGYTF
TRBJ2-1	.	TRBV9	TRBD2	TGTGCCAGCAGCGTAGGAATAGCGGGCGGTGAGCAGTTCTTC	CASSVGIAGGEQFF
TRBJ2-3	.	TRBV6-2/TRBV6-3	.	TGTGCCAGCAGTTGGTGGCCACAGGGAGCTAGCACAGATACGCAGTATTTT	CASSWWPQGASTDTQYF
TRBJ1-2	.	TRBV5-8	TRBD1	TGTGCCAGCAGCCGAGAATGGCAGGGACAGCATGGCTACACCTTC	CASSREWQGQHGYTF
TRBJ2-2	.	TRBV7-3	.	TGTGCCAGCAGTACAGAGGGCACCGGGGAGCTGTTTTTT	CASSTEGTGELFF
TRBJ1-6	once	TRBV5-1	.	TGCGCCAGCAGCGTGGACGGCTATAATTCACCCCTCCACTTT	CASSVDGYNSPLHF
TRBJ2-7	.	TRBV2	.	TGTGCCAGCAGTGTTGTGACTTCTACCTACGAGCAGTACTTC	CASSVVTSTYEQYF